The rows below give T cell receptor beta chains drawn from one sample of a study of blood T cell repertoires in COVID-19. The protocol was immunoSEQ multiplex PCR, while the TCRdb copy is restricted to in-frame clones and leaves out a portion. The data contain roughly 100,000 clones, about 90% of them seen just once; the ten biggest clones take up approximately 3%. Sequenced material: peripheral blood. These receptors all come from a man in his forties or fifties in a cohort sampled during active COVID-19. Each CDR3 is given with its conserved first and last residue. A D gene is named only where the DNA matches it firmly. Part of the rows lack a size; the others show once, few, many or a class for expanded clones.

size	V	J	D	CDR3	DNA
-	TRBV29-1	TRBJ1-1	TRBD1	CSVAGQGTEAFF	TGCAGCGTCGCAGGACAGGGAACTGAAGCTTTCTTT
-	TRBV5-1	TRBJ2-5	-	CASKGGGAQETQYF	TGCGCCAGCAAAGGTGGAGGGGCCCAGGAGACCCAGTACTTC
-	TRBV9	TRBJ2-1	-	CASSVAGGIYNEQFF	TGTGCCAGCAGCGTAGCAGGGGGGATTTACAATGAGCAGTTCTTC
once	TRBV6-2/TRBV6-3	TRBJ2-6	-	CASSYGGSGANVLTF	TGTGCCAGCAGTTACGGGGGGTCTGGGGCCAACGTCCTGACTTTC
-	TRBV19	TRBJ1-1	-	CASSIDRGNTEAFF	TGTGCCAGTAGTATAGACCGAGGTAACACTGAAGCTTTCTTT
-	TRBV5-6	TRBJ1-2	-	CASSPKGWGAGGYTF	TGTGCCAGCAGCCCCAAAGGGTGGGGAGCGGGGGGCTACACCTTC
-	TRBV20-1	TRBJ2-7	TRBD2	CSASSSGGDPYEQYF	TGCAGTGCCAGTTCTAGCGGGGGGGACCCCTACGAGCAGTACTTC
-	TRBV7-8	TRBJ2-1	-	CASSPDYEQFF	TGTGCCAGCAGCCCGGACTATGAGCAGTTCTTC
-	TRBV24-1	TRBJ2-5	TRBD1	CATSDPTGGSETQYF	TGTGCCACCAGTGATCCCACAGGGGGCTCGGAGACCCAGTACTTC
-	TRBV28	TRBJ1-2	TRBD1	CASSQGQGAVDYGYTF	TGTGCCAGCAGCCAGGGACAGGGGGCAGTTGACTATGGCTACACCTTC
-	TRBV10-1	TRBJ2-4	-	CASSPGEIAKNIQYF	TGCGCCAGCAGTCCTGGGGAGATAGCCAAAAACATTCAGTACTTC
-	TRBV6-5	TRBJ1-3	-	CASRPRSGNTIYF	TGTGCCAGCCGTCCGCGCTCTGGAAACACCATATATTTT
-	TRBV12-3/TRBV12-4	TRBJ1-1	-	CASSLGGSTEAFF	TGTGCCAGCAGTTTGGGAGGGTCCACTGAAGCTTTCTTT
many	TRBV5-1	TRBJ2-5	TRBD2	CASSQGLAGGETQYF	TGCGCCAGCAGCCAAGGACTAGCGGGGGGTGAGACCCAGTACTTC
-	TRBV2	TRBJ1-2	-	CASTLDKDYGYTF	TGTGCCAGCACCCTGGACAAGGACTATGGCTACACCTTC
-	TRBV5-6	TRBJ1-2	-	CASRTGSTDYGYTF	TGTGCCAGCAGAACCGGGTCCACGGACTATGGCTACACCTTC
-	TRBV9	TRBJ2-2	TRBD1	CASGSDRGNTGELFF	TGTGCCAGCGGCTCCGACAGGGGGAACACCGGGGAGCTGTTTTTT
once	TRBV18	TRBJ2-7	-	CASSPPVTYEQYF	TGTGCCAGCTCACCCCCGGTAACCTACGAGCAGTACTTC
-	TRBV2	TRBJ2-5	TRBD2	CASTGLAGETQYF	TGTGCCAGCACCGGACTAGCAGGGGAGACCCAGTACTTC
-	TRBV10-1	TRBJ1-1	TRBD1	CASRETGMTEAFF	TGCGCCAGCAGAGAGACAGGGATGACTGAAGCTTTCTTT
-	TRBV11-2	TRBJ1-5	-	CASSLAGSGQPQHF	TGTGCCAGCAGCTTAGCAGGGTCAGGTCAGCCCCAGCATTTT
-	TRBV7-8	TRBJ1-5	-	CASSLVLRGPEGNQPQHF	TGTGCCAGCAGCTTAGTACTCAGGGGCCCGGAGGGCAATCAGCCCCAGCATTTT
-	TRBV27	TRBJ2-3	-	CASSLSWANTDTQYF	TGTGCCAGCAGTTTATCCTGGGCTAACACAGATACGCAGTATTTT
once	TRBV7-8	TRBJ2-2	TRBD2	CASSLFRTSETGELFF	TGTGCCAGCAGCTTATTTAGAACTAGCGAGACCGGGGAGCTGTTTTTT
few	TRBV7-9	TRBJ1-1	-	CASSSTLSRAEAFF	TGTGCCAGCAGCTCAACCTTGTCCCGCGCTGAAGCTTTCTTT